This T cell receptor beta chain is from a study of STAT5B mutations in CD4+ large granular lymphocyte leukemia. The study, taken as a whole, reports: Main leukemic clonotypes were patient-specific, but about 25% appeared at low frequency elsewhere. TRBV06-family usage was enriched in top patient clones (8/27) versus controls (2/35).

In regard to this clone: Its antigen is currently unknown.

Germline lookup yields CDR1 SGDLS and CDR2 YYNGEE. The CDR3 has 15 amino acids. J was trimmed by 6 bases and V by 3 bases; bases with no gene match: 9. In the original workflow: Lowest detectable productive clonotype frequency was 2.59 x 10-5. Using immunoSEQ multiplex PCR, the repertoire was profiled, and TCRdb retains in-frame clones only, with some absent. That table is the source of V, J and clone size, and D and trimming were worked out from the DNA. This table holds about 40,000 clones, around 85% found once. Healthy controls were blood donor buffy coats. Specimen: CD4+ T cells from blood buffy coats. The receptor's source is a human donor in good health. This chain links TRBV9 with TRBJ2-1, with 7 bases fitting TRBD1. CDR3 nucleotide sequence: TGTGCCAGCAGCGCCACAGGGGTTACTCGCAATGAGCAGTTCTTC. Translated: CASSATGVTRNEQFF.